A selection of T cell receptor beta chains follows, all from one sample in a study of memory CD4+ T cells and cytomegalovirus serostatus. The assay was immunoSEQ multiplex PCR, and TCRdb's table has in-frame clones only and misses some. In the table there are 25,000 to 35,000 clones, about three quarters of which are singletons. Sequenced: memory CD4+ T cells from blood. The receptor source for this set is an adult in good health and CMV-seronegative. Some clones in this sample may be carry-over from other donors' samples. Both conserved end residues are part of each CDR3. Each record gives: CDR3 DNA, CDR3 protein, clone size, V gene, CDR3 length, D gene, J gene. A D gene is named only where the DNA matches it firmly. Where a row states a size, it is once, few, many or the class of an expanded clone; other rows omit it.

CDR3nt: TGTGCCAGCTCACTGGGACTACAAGAGACCCAGTACTTC
CDR3aa: CASSLGLQETQYF
abundance: .
v_gene: TRBV18
len: 13
d_gene: TRBD2
j_gene: TRBJ2-5

CDR3nt: TGTGCTAGCAGTTCAGCCTTTACAGGGGGCAATTCACCCCTCCACTTT
CDR3aa: CASSSAFTGGNSPLHF
abundance: few
v_gene: TRBV6-5
len: 16
d_gene: TRBD1
j_gene: TRBJ1-6

CDR3nt: TGTGCCAGCAGGAAGAGACAGGGCTCAGACACTGAAGCTTTCTTT
CDR3aa: CASRKRQGSDTEAFF
abundance: .
v_gene: TRBV27
len: 15
d_gene: TRBD1
j_gene: TRBJ1-1

CDR3nt: TGTGCCTCGACGGGGGCTAGCGGGGGCCTGTACCAAGAGACCCAGTACTTC
CDR3aa: CASTGASGGLYQETQYF
abundance: .
v_gene: TRBV11-3
len: 17
d_gene: TRBD2
j_gene: TRBJ2-5

CDR3nt: TGTGCCAGCTCACCAAGGCAAATTGGCAATGAGCAGTTCTTC
CDR3aa: CASSPRQIGNEQFF
abundance: once
v_gene: TRBV18
len: 14
d_gene: .
j_gene: TRBJ2-1

CDR3nt: TGCAGCGTCGCCCCTGAAGCTTTCTTT
CDR3aa: CSVAPEAFF
abundance: few
v_gene: TRBV29-1
len: 9
d_gene: .
j_gene: TRBJ1-1

CDR3nt: TGCGCCAGCAGCCGGACCGGGACTAGCGGGACCAGCACAGATACGCAGTATTTT
CDR3aa: CASSRTGTSGTSTDTQYF
abundance: .
v_gene: TRBV4-3
len: 18
d_gene: TRBD2
j_gene: TRBJ2-3

CDR3nt: TGTGCCAGCAGTAAGAACAGTTTCTCTAATGAAAAACTGTTTTTT
CDR3aa: CASSKNSFSNEKLFF
abundance: .
v_gene: TRBV6-1
len: 15
d_gene: .
j_gene: TRBJ1-4

CDR3nt: TGTGCCAGCAGCTTGGACCTCACGATACAGGGGGCGCTTGAAAAACTGTTTTTT
CDR3aa: CASSLDLTIQGALEKLFF
abundance: .
v_gene: TRBV5-5
len: 18
d_gene: TRBD1
j_gene: TRBJ1-4

CDR3nt: TGTGCCAGCAGCCCCGGGACGATGGATGGCTACACCTTC
CDR3aa: CASSPGTMDGYTF
abundance: .
v_gene: TRBV5-5
len: 13
d_gene: .
j_gene: TRBJ1-2

CDR3nt: TGTGCCAGCAGCCCCGGAAGAAGTGAAGCTTTCTTT
CDR3aa: CASSPGRSEAFF
abundance: .
v_gene: TRBV7-2
len: 12
d_gene: .
j_gene: TRBJ1-1

CDR3nt: TGTGCCAGCAGCTGGGGGGGGATCTACGAGCAGTACTTC
CDR3aa: CASSWGGIYEQYF
abundance: .
v_gene: TRBV7-9
len: 13
d_gene: TRBD2
j_gene: TRBJ2-7

CDR3nt: TGTGCCAGCAGTGGAGACAGGGTACAAGCTTTCTTT
CDR3aa: CASSGDRVQAFF
abundance: few
v_gene: TRBV25-1
len: 12
d_gene: TRBD1
j_gene: TRBJ1-1

CDR3nt: TGTGCCAGCAGCTTAGAAGGACTACAGCTGTTTTTT
CDR3aa: CASSLEGLQLFF
abundance: .
v_gene: TRBV7-9
len: 12
d_gene: .
j_gene: TRBJ2-2

CDR3nt: TGTGCCAGCAGGGGAGGAGACTATGGCTACACCTTC
CDR3aa: CASRGGDYGYTF
abundance: few
v_gene: TRBV2
len: 12
d_gene: .
j_gene: TRBJ1-2

CDR3nt: TGCGCCAGCAGTGAGTCGAGACAGATCAATCAGCCCCAGCATTTT
CDR3aa: CASSESRQINQPQHF
abundance: .
v_gene: TRBV10-2
len: 15
d_gene: .
j_gene: TRBJ1-5

CDR3nt: TGTGCCAGCAGGGCATACAGGACAAACATTTATGGCTACACCTTC
CDR3aa: CASRAYRTNIYGYTF
abundance: few
v_gene: TRBV6-1
len: 15
d_gene: .
j_gene: TRBJ1-2

CDR3nt: TGCGCCAGCAGTGAGGGTAGAGACAGGGGGACCGGGGAGCTGTTTTTT
CDR3aa: CASSEGRDRGTGELFF
abundance: .
v_gene: TRBV10-2
len: 16
d_gene: TRBD1
j_gene: TRBJ2-2

CDR3nt: TGTGCCAGCAGCATGGGGGTCAGGGAGACCCAGTACTTC
CDR3aa: CASSMGVRETQYF
abundance: .
v_gene: TRBV7-2
len: 13
d_gene: .
j_gene: TRBJ2-5

CDR3nt: TGTGCCAGCAGCGGACTAGCGGGAGGCCGGTACGAGCAGTACTTC
CDR3aa: CASSGLAGGRYEQYF
abundance: once
v_gene: TRBV7-9
len: 15
d_gene: TRBD2
j_gene: TRBJ2-7

CDR3nt: TGTGCCAGCAGCGCCACGGGACAACCGAACACTGAAGCTTTCTTT
CDR3aa: CASSATGQPNTEAFF
abundance: .
v_gene: TRBV9
len: 15
d_gene: .
j_gene: TRBJ1-1

CDR3nt: TGTGCCAGTAGTACGGGACTCCTCCAGTTCTTC
CDR3aa: CASSTGLLQFF
abundance: .
v_gene: TRBV19
len: 11
d_gene: .
j_gene: TRBJ2-1

CDR3nt: TGTGCCAGCAGCCAAGAGTTTGTGGTGAACTACAATGAGCAGTTCTTC
CDR3aa: CASSQEFVVNYNEQFF
abundance: once
v_gene: TRBV5-8
len: 16
d_gene: .
j_gene: TRBJ2-1

CDR3nt: TGCGCCAGCAGCTTGGGGTCTGGGGGACAGAATTCACCCCTCCACTTT
CDR3aa: CASSLGSGGQNSPLHF
abundance: few
v_gene: TRBV5-1
len: 16
d_gene: TRBD1
j_gene: TRBJ1-6

CDR3nt: TGTGCCAGCTGGGAGAGTGGCCGGGACAGGGTAAACAATGAGCAGTTCTTC
CDR3aa: CASWESGRDRVNNEQFF
abundance: .
v_gene: TRBV28
len: 17
d_gene: TRBD1
j_gene: TRBJ2-1

CDR3nt: TGTGCCAGCAGTTTATCTCCCCACAGGGGCACCTACGAGCAGTACTTC
CDR3aa: CASSLSPHRGTYEQYF
abundance: .
v_gene: TRBV27
len: 16
d_gene: TRBD1
j_gene: TRBJ2-7

CDR3nt: TGTGCCAGCAGCCAGGGGGCTTTCTACGGCTACACCTTC
CDR3aa: CASSQGAFYGYTF
abundance: .
v_gene: TRBV7-9
len: 13
d_gene: TRBD1
j_gene: TRBJ1-2

CDR3nt: TGCGCCAGCAGGAGCCGGGACAGGGGAGAGACCCAGTACTTC
CDR3aa: CASRSRDRGETQYF
abundance: .
v_gene: TRBV10-2
len: 14
d_gene: TRBD1
j_gene: TRBJ2-5

CDR3nt: TGTGCCAGCAGCTTAGCGTTAGGTGCTGGAGATGAGCAGTTCTTC
CDR3aa: CASSLALGAGDEQFF
abundance: .
v_gene: TRBV7-2
len: 15
d_gene: .
j_gene: TRBJ2-1

CDR3nt: TGTGCCAGCAGCTTAAGGCTAGCGAACACCGGGGAGCTGTTTTTT
CDR3aa: CASSLRLANTGELFF
abundance: .
v_gene: TRBV7-9
len: 15
d_gene: .
j_gene: TRBJ2-2

CDR3nt: TGTGCCAGCAGTTACAGGAGCTCCTATAATTCACCCCTCCACTTT
CDR3aa: CASSYRSSYNSPLHF
abundance: .
v_gene: TRBV6-5
len: 15
d_gene: .
j_gene: TRBJ1-6

CDR3nt: TGTGCCAGCAGTGACTCAGGACGGCGCTCCGGCTACACCTTC
CDR3aa: CASSDSGRRSGYTF
abundance: .
v_gene: TRBV6-4
len: 14
d_gene: .
j_gene: TRBJ1-2

CDR3nt: TGTGCCAGCAGTTTTTTGCTTTACGAGCAGTACTTC
CDR3aa: CASSFLLYEQYF
abundance: .
v_gene: TRBV28
len: 12
d_gene: .
j_gene: TRBJ2-7

CDR3nt: TGTGCCTGGAGTGCCACGGCGGGGGCGTACGGGCCCCAGCATTTT
CDR3aa: CAWSATAGAYGPQHF
abundance: once
v_gene: TRBV30
len: 15
d_gene: .
j_gene: TRBJ1-5

CDR3nt: TGTGCCATCAGTGAACGTTCCTACGAGCAGTACTTC
CDR3aa: CAISERSYEQYF
abundance: .
v_gene: TRBV10-3
len: 12
d_gene: .
j_gene: TRBJ2-7

CDR3nt: TGTGCCAGCAGCTTAGAACTAGCAGGGAATCAGCCCCAGCATTTT
CDR3aa: CASSLELAGNQPQHF
abundance: few
v_gene: TRBV7-2
len: 15
d_gene: .
j_gene: TRBJ1-5

CDR3nt: TGCGCCAGCAGCTTCTCAGGGAGTACTGAAGCTTTCTTT
CDR3aa: CASSFSGSTEAFF
abundance: .
v_gene: TRBV5-1
len: 13
d_gene: .
j_gene: TRBJ1-1

CDR3nt: TGTGCCAGCAGTTACTCGAGCCTACAGTACGACTATGGCTACACCTTC
CDR3aa: CASSYSSLQYDYGYTF
abundance: .
v_gene: TRBV6-6
len: 16
d_gene: .
j_gene: TRBJ1-2

CDR3nt: TGTGCCAGCCGCCCCTCCCTTGCAACCGGGGAGCTGTTTTTT
CDR3aa: CASRPSLATGELFF
abundance: .
v_gene: TRBV27
len: 14
d_gene: .
j_gene: TRBJ2-2

CDR3nt: TGCGCCAGCAGCTTGGGGGCAGGGAACACTGAAGCTTTCTTT
CDR3aa: CASSLGAGNTEAFF
abundance: medium-sized
v_gene: TRBV5-1
len: 14
d_gene: .
j_gene: TRBJ1-1

CDR3nt: TGCGCCAGCAGCCAAGAGAGGAATTCACCCCTCCACTTT
CDR3aa: CASSQERNSPLHF
abundance: .
v_gene: TRBV4-1
len: 13
d_gene: .
j_gene: TRBJ1-6

CDR3nt: TGTGCCAGCAGCTTCAGGGGGCTGGGCACAGATACGCAGTATTTT
CDR3aa: CASSFRGLGTDTQYF
abundance: .
v_gene: TRBV7-2
len: 15
d_gene: TRBD1
j_gene: TRBJ2-3

CDR3nt: TGTGCCTGGAGGGCTTTCTCGGTTCAGGATGAGCAGTTCTTC
CDR3aa: CAWRAFSVQDEQFF
abundance: .
v_gene: TRBV30
len: 14
d_gene: .
j_gene: TRBJ2-1

CDR3nt: TGTGCTAGTGGTTTAGGGACAGCGACGAACACTGAAGCTTTCTTT
CDR3aa: CASGLGTATNTEAFF
abundance: once
v_gene: TRBV12-5
len: 15
d_gene: TRBD1
j_gene: TRBJ1-1

CDR3nt: TGTGCCTGGAGTCCGGATAGCAATCAGCCCCAGCATTTT
CDR3aa: CAWSPDSNQPQHF
abundance: few
v_gene: TRBV30
len: 13
d_gene: .
j_gene: TRBJ1-5

CDR3nt: TGTGCCTGGAGTGTAGGAGGGGGCCCTTCCTACGAGCAGTACTTC
CDR3aa: CAWSVGGGPSYEQYF
abundance: .
v_gene: TRBV30
len: 15
d_gene: .
j_gene: TRBJ2-7

CDR3nt: TGTGCCAGTAGTATGGAGCAGGGAGCTGGGGCCAACGTCCTGACTTTC
CDR3aa: CASSMEQGAGANVLTF
abundance: .
v_gene: TRBV19
len: 16
d_gene: .
j_gene: TRBJ2-6

CDR3nt: TGCGCCAGCAGCCCGGAACAGGGTCGTGGGGAAAAACTGTTTTTT
CDR3aa: CASSPEQGRGEKLFF
abundance: .
v_gene: TRBV5-1
len: 15
d_gene: .
j_gene: TRBJ1-4

CDR3nt: TGTGCCAGCAGTTACTCTCCAGGGGGCACTGAAGCTTTCTTT
CDR3aa: CASSYSPGGTEAFF
abundance: few
v_gene: TRBV6-6
len: 14
d_gene: TRBD1
j_gene: TRBJ1-1

CDR3nt: TGTGCCTGGAGTGTAGTGTCGGGCTATGGCTACACCTTC
CDR3aa: CAWSVVSGYGYTF
abundance: .
v_gene: TRBV30
len: 13
d_gene: .
j_gene: TRBJ1-2

CDR3nt: TGTGCCAGCAGTGACGTAGCGGGGGGGAACACCGGGGAGCTGTTTTTT
CDR3aa: CASSDVAGGNTGELFF
abundance: .
v_gene: TRBV25-1
len: 16
d_gene: TRBD2
j_gene: TRBJ2-2

CDR3nt: TGTGCCAGCATCGGGGATAAACTAAACATCACGGATGAGCAGTTCTTC
CDR3aa: CASIGDKLNITDEQFF
abundance: .
v_gene: TRBV25-1
len: 16
d_gene: .
j_gene: TRBJ2-1

CDR3nt: TGTGCCAGCAGCCCGGGCGGGGGTAATTCACCCCTCCACTTT
CDR3aa: CASSPGGGNSPLHF
abundance: .
v_gene: TRBV6-1
len: 14
d_gene: .
j_gene: TRBJ1-6

CDR3nt: TGTGCCAGCAGTGACAGCAATCAGCCCCAGCATTTT
CDR3aa: CASSDSNQPQHF
abundance: few
v_gene: TRBV2
len: 12
d_gene: .
j_gene: TRBJ1-5

CDR3nt: TGTGCCAGCAGCTTAGCACGGGGCCGCGGGAACACTGAAGCTTTCTTT
CDR3aa: CASSLARGRGNTEAFF
abundance: .
v_gene: TRBV7-8
len: 16
d_gene: .
j_gene: TRBJ1-1